These 12 T cell receptor beta chains originate from one sample sequenced in a study of blood T cell repertoires in COVID-19. Assay: immunoSEQ multiplex PCR; the TCRdb copy retains only in-frame clones and omits some. The table lists roughly 200,000 clones, roughly 82% of them singletons. Sequenced input: PBMCs or T cells enriched from blood (not recorded which). These receptors were taken from a woman aged 60-70 years with acute COVID-19.

The chain has TRBV27 and TRBJ1-1; D remains unclear. The CDR3 contains 14 residues. Trimming took 2 bases from V and 0 from J, leaving 7 bases between them. Germline V gives CDR1 MNHEY, CDR2 SMNVEV (reference sequence). CDR3 sequence reads: CASSLTAMNTEAFF. The CDR3 coding sequence is TGTGCCAGCAGTTTAACAGCCATGAACACTGAAGCTTTCTTT.

The chain is built from TRBV9 and TRBJ1-6, with D possibly TRBD1 on 5 matching bases. This CDR3 is 13 amino acids long. CDR1 SGDLS and CDR2 YYNGEE come from the germline V gene. Trimming took 7 bases from V and 10 from J, leaving 15 bases between them. CDR3 DNA sequence: TGTGCCAGCCCCGTCTCCCGGGGGTCACCCCTCCACTTT. Protein: CASPVSRGSPLHF.

The chain uses TRBV7-2 and TRBJ2-1; 9 bases line up with TRBD2. CDR3 length: 15 residues. The germline V gene encodes CDR1 SGHTA and CDR2 FQGNSA. Trimming removed 1 base from V and 12 bases from J; junction bases left unmatched: 10. CDR3: CASSLEVAGGKRQFF. CDR3 bases: TGTGCCAGCAGCTTAGAGGTTGCGGGAGGGAAGCGGCAGTTCTTC.

The chain recombines TRBV18 with TRBJ2-1; tentatively, D is TRBD1 (6 bases). The CDR3 loop spans 17 amino acids. Between the trimmed V and J ends, which lost 3 bases and 4 bases, there was a span of 19 bases. Germline V gene sequence: CDR1 KGHSH, CDR2 LQKENI. CDR3 loop: CASSPLMEEGVYNEQFF. In DNA, the CDR3 is TGTGCCAGCTCACCCCTGATGGAAGAGGGGGTTTACAATGAGCAGTTCTTC.

This chain joins TRBV27 and TRBJ1-5; D is undetermined. Germline values: CDR1 MNHEY, CDR2 SMNVEV (reference sequence). The CDR3 has 13 residues. Trimming stripped 5 bases from V and 8 bases from J, with 13 bases between. CDR3 DNA sequence: TGTGCCAGCAGTCCGCATAGTTTGGAGCCCCAGCATTTT. Protein sequence: CASSPHSLEPQHF.

This chain joins TRBV6-5 and TRBJ1-1; D ambiguous. Trimming removed 7 bases from V and 3 bases from J, with 12 bases in between. The germline V gene encodes CDR1 MNHEY and CDR2 SVGAGI. This CDR3 comprises 13 residues. The CDR3 region is CASIMGGDTEAFF. The CDR3 DNA reads TGTGCCAGCATCATGGGAGGAGACACTGAAGCTTTCTTT.

CDR3 nucleotide sequence: TGTGCCATCAGACGACAGGGCACTAATGAAAAACTGTTTTTT. Its protein product is CAIRRQGTNEKLFF. The chain joins TRBV10-3 to TRBJ1-4; 7 positions match TRBD1. The CDR3 has 14 residues. CDR1 ENHRY and CDR2 SYGVKD come from the germline V gene. V gave up 6 bases and J gave up 2 bases; unmatched junction bases: 3.

The chain combines TRBV7-8 with TRBJ1-2; D is ambiguous. The CDR3 loop spans 14 amino acids. The V and J ends lost 2 bases and 7 bases respectively, with 14 bases between them. Germline V gene lookup returns CDR1 SGHVS and CDR2 FQNEAQ. The CDR3 region has the DNA TGTGCCAGCAGCTTAAGAAGGGAGGGTCTTGGCTACACCTTC. Its protein is CASSLRREGLGYTF.

V usage is TRBV3-1 (or the pseudogene TRBV3-2) and J usage is TRBJ2-1, with 11 nucleotides matching TRBD2. V lost 4 bases to trimming and J lost 8 bases; unmatched junction nucleotides: 7. The germline V gene has CDR1 LGHDT and CDR2 YNNKEL (reference sequence). CDR3 size: 15 residues. The CDR3 spells CASSRVAGGSYEQFF. CDR3 coding DNA: TGTGCCAGCAGCCGGGTAGCGGGAGGGTCATATGAGCAGTTCTTC.

The chain couples TRBV7-2 to TRBJ1-4, with a possible D match to TRBD1 (6 bases). The CDR3 covers 14 residues. V lost 5 bases, J lost 6 bases, and 13 bases lay in between. Germline CDR1 and CDR2: SGHTA and FQGNSA. The CDR3 region is CASSPGTGYEKLFF. The CDR3 DNA is TGTGCCAGCAGCCCCGGCACAGGGTATGAAAAACTGTTTTTT.

The chain has TRBV25-1 and TRBJ2-1, with 8 bases aligning to TRBD1. Losses at the gene ends were 4 bases for V and 9 bases for J; bases not matched to a gene: 17. Germline V gene sequence: CDR1 MGHDK, CDR2 SYGVNS. This CDR3 has 17 amino acids. The CDR3 protein is CASSARGTGPFYAEQFF. The CDR3 DNA is TGTGCCAGCAGTGCCCGAGGGACAGGCCCCTTTTATGCTGAGCAGTTCTTC.

The rearrangement uses TRBV7-2 and TRBJ2-1; a possible D gene is TRBD2 (6 bases). Germline V gene lookup returns CDR1 SGHTA and CDR2 FQGNSA. The CDR3 covers 17 residues. Deletions cut 5 bases from V and 5 bases from J, with 22 bases between. The CDR3 region is CASSLGSGLRGNNEQFF. DNA of the CDR3: TGTGCCAGCAGCCTAGGTAGCGGTCTACGCGGGAACAATGAGCAGTTCTTC. Together with reference TRBV7-2 and TRBJ2-1, the CDR3 gives the full variable domain: GAGVSQSPSNKVTEKGKDVELRCDPISGHTALYWYRQSLGQGLEFLIYFQGNSAPDKSGLPSDRFSAERTGGSVSTLTIQRTQQEDSAVYLCASSLGSGLRGNNEQFFGPGTRLTVL.